This passage covers 32 T cell receptor beta chains from one sample sequenced in a study of cytomegalovirus exposure and HLA in healthy donors. PCR amplification relied on 60 Vbeta primers (plus 13 Jbeta primers). The method was immunoSEQ multiplex PCR; TCRdb's version includes in-frame clones alone and lacks a portion of them. In the table there are roughly 150,000 clones, approximately 70% of which are singletons. Sequencing was performed on PBMCs. These receptors originate from a woman aged 18 to 35 in good health and CMV-seropositive.

In this sample, this clone turned up a few times. The V call is TRBV11-2, the J call TRBJ2-7; TRBD1 agrees at 9 bases. V was clipped by 1 base and J by 4 bases; unmatched bases: 5. Germline V lookup: CDR1 SGHAT, CDR2 FQNNGV. The CDR3 is 15 residues long. CDR3 sequence: CASSLVGTGTYEQYF. Here the CDR3 DNA reads TGTGCCAGCAGCTTAGTTGGGACAGGGACTTACGAGCAGTACTTC.

This chain connects TRBV5-6 to TRBJ1-1, with 8 bases matching TRBD1. Per the germline V gene, CDR1 is SGHDT and CDR2 is YYEEEE. Losses at the gene ends were 0 bases for V and 11 bases for J; bases not matched to a gene: 12. The CDR3 extends over 15 amino acids. The CDR3 loop reads CASSLGVGPGQEAFF. The CDR3 DNA is TGTGCCAGCAGCTTGGGGGTTGGTCCGGGACAGGAGGCTTTCTTT.

This clone was detected a few times. V usage is TRBV15 and J usage is TRBJ1-2; D possibly corresponds to TRBD1 (6 bases). The ends were cut back, 0 bases at V and 4 bases at J, with 9 bases in the middle. The CDR3 totals 14 residues. Germline V CDR1 and CDR2: LNHNV, YYDKDF (reference sequence). CDR3 DNA: TGTGCCACCAGCAGAGATCCCAGGGGCTATGGCTACACCTTC. Encoded protein: CATSRDPRGYGYTF.

The J gene is TRBJ2-5, the V gene TRBV11-1; TRBD1 aligns across 7 bases. CDR3 length equals 14 residues. Trimming took 5 bases from V and 0 from J; bases not matched to a gene: 3. Germline CDR1 reads SGHAT; CDR2 reads FQDESV (reference sequence). The CDR3: CASSPGTDQETQYF. The CDR3 DNA sequence: TGTGCCAGCAGCCCCGGGACAGACCAAGAGACCCAGTACTTC.

With respect to this clone: The sample has other DNA sequences that encode this CDR3 too. V and J are TRBV5-4 and TRBJ1-6; tentative D call: TRBD1 (6 bases). The CDR3 runs to 14 residues. Germline lookup yields CDR1 SGHNT and CDR2 YYREEE (reference sequence). Deletions cut 3 bases from V and 9 bases from J, with 13 bases between. The chain's CDR3 is CASSWGGAGSPLHF. In DNA, the CDR3 is TGTGCCAGCAGCTGGGGGGGGGCCGGTTCACCCCTCCACTTT.

In its sample, this clone was seen a few times. Other DNA sequences in this sample translate to the same CDR3. The CDR3 sequence: CASSPDRGGTEAFF. The CDR3 DNA sequence: TGTGCCAGCAGCCCCGACAGGGGGGGGACTGAAGCTTTCTTT. The V gene is TRBV7-9, the J gene TRBJ1-1, with TRBD1 identical over 9 bases. In germline, CDR1 is SEHNR, CDR2 FQNEAQ (reference sequence). The CDR3 sequence is 14 residues long. The V and J ends lost 5 bases and 5 bases, in that order; junction bases with no gene match: 6.

The gene calls are TRBV18 and TRBJ2-1, with TRBD2 matching over 13 bases. V lost 5 bases, J lost 4 bases, and 5 bases stayed unmatched. This CDR3 has 16 residues. In germline, CDR1 is KGHSH, CDR2 LQKENI. In nucleotides, the CDR3 is TGTGCCAGCTCATCTGGACTAGCGGGGGCATACAATGAGCAGTTCTTC. It specifies CASSSGLAGAYNEQFF.

A note on this clone: An end of the junction differs from the germline gene, which may be a read error. The rearrangement links TRBV7-9 to TRBJ2-7; D is unclear. This CDR3 comprises 12 residues. Germline CDR1 and CDR2: SEHNR and FQNEAQ (reference sequence). The CDR3 spells CSSSSSAYEQYF. The CDR3 DNA reads TGTTCCAGCAGTTCCTCGGCCTACGAGCAGTACTTC. Using reference TRBV7-9 and TRBJ2-7 for the parts outside the CDR3, the full variable domain is DTGVSQNPRHKITKRGQNVTFRCDPISEHNRLYWYRQTLGQGPEFLTYFQNEAQLEKSRLLSDRFSAERPKGSFSTLEIQRTEQGDSAMYLCSSSSSAYEQYFGPGTRLTVT.

The chain recombines TRBV5-4 with TRBJ2-3; 10 bases are shared with TRBD2. The germline V gene has CDR1 SGHNT and CDR2 YYREEE (reference sequence). Germline trimming cut 4 bases from V and 2 bases from J; bases unmatched to any gene: 10. The CDR3 is 17 amino acids. The CDR3 protein is CASSPPISGGITDTQYF. The CDR3 nucleotides read TGTGCCAGCAGCCCTCCCATTAGCGGGGGGATCACAGATACGCAGTATTTT.

The V gene is TRBV10-3, the J gene TRBJ2-5; D may be TRBD1 (6 bases). Near its end, the DNA agrees better with TRBJ2-7, so the J call may be wrong. The CDR3 is 16 residues long. Germline V gene data show CDR1 as ENHRY and CDR2 as SYGVKD. The CDR3 region has the DNA TGTGCCATCAGTGAGTCTGGGGTAACAGGGATCCACGAGCAGTACTTC. It yields the protein CAISESGVTGIHEQYF.

This clone was recorded once. V is TRBV27 and J is TRBJ1-5; unclear D gene. CDR1 is MNHEY, CDR2 SMNVEV, per germline (reference sequence). The V gene lost 8 bases and the J gene lost 3 bases, with 11 bases spanning the gap. This CDR3 has 13 residues. The CDR3 is CASSRGFNQPQHF. The CDR3 nucleotides are TGTGCCAGCTCCAGAGGATTCAATCAGCCCCAGCATTTT.

The chain carries TRBV6-5 and TRBJ1-2; a possible D gene is TRBD1 (5 bases). Germline V gene lookup returns CDR1 MNHEY and CDR2 SVGAGI. Trimming removed 5 bases at V and 0 bases at J, with 10 bases between. This CDR3 region has 14 residues. The CDR3: CASSKGFTNYGYTF. For the CDR3, the DNA is TGTGCCAGCAGTAAGGGGTTTACTAACTATGGCTACACCTTC.

This rearrangement joins TRBV9 to TRBJ1-5; 7 bases line up with TRBD1. Germline CDR1 reads SGDLS; CDR2 reads YYNGEE. The CDR3 consists of 17 residues. V dropped 0 bases and J dropped 8; count of bases not matched to a gene: 14. The CDR3, as DNA: TGTGCCAGCAGCGTAGGGTTGGCGGTCGACAGGGAGGAGCCCCAGCATTTT. This encodes CASSVGLAVDREEPQHF. Supplemented by reference TRBV9 and TRBJ1-5, the full variable domain reads DSGVTQTPKHLITATGQRVTLRCSPRSGDLSVYWYQQSLDQGLQFLIQYYNGEERAKGNILERFSAQQFPDLHSELNLSSLELGDSALYFCASSVGLAVDREEPQHFGDGTRLSIL.

This chain connects TRBV27 to TRBJ1-6, with TRBD1 matching 7 bases. This CDR3 region has 14 residues. J lost 9 bases, V lost 3 bases, and 5 bases had no gene match. Per the germline V gene, CDR1 is MNHEY and CDR2 is SMNVEV (reference sequence). In DNA, the CDR3 is TGTGCCAGCAGTTTTGGGGACAGTACTTCACCCCTCCACTTT. Translated, it gives CASSFGDSTSPLHF.

This clone was observed a single time. This sequence joins TRBV5-6 and TRBJ2-7; possibly TRBD2 for D (6 bases). The CDR3 is made up of 16 amino acids. CDR1 is SGHDT and CDR2 is YYEEEE in the germline V gene. Trimming took off 4 bases at V and 0 bases at J, with 17 bases between the two ends. The CDR3 loop is CASSTDGTFSSYEQYF. CDR3 DNA sequence: TGTGCCAGCAGCACCGACGGGACTTTCAGCTCCTACGAGCAGTACTTC.

The chain couples TRBV5-1 to TRBJ2-7, with 9 positions matching TRBD1. With V trimmed by 0 bases and J by 6 bases, 4 bases remained unmatched. Germline CDR1 reads SGHRS; CDR2 reads YFSETQ. CDR3 length: 14 amino acids. This chain's CDR3 is CASSLGGQGGEQYF. Written as DNA, the CDR3 is TGCGCCAGCAGCTTGGGGGGACAGGGAGGCGAGCAGTACTTC.

J is TRBJ2-1 and V is TRBV2; 7 bases line up with TRBD1. V lost 7 bases and J lost 9; bases outside the gene matches: 15. The CDR3 totals 15 residues. Germline CDR1 and CDR2: SNHLY and FYNNEI. CDR3 DNA: TGTGCCAGCATAGAAAACAGGGGCCCTTTTGTTGAGCAGTTCTTC. Amino acid sequence: CASIENRGPFVEQFF.

This sequence joins TRBV11-2 and TRBJ2-7, with D perhaps TRBD2 (5 bases). The ends were cut back, 3 bases at V and 6 bases at J, with 24 bases in the middle. The CDR3 is made up of 17 amino acids. Germline CDR1 and CDR2: SGHAT and FQNNGV. The CDR3 sequence: CASSFGRKEVVSAEQYF. CDR3 in DNA: TGTGCCAGCAGCTTTGGGCGGAAGGAGGTAGTATCCGCCGAGCAGTACTTC.

The V call is TRBV29-1, the J call TRBJ1-1; 7 positions match TRBD1. The trim removed 7 bases at V and 5 bases at J, leaving 10 bases unmatched. Per the germline V gene, CDR1 is SQVTM and CDR2 is ANQGSEA. This CDR3 spans 13 amino acids. The CDR3 region has the DNA TGCAGCGCCGACAGGGAAGGGGGAACTGAAGCTTTCTTT. It specifies CSADREGGTEAFF.

This rearrangement joins TRBV5-5 to TRBJ2-1; 9 nucleotides match TRBD1. The CDR3 consists of 16 residues. Trimming at V came to 3 bases and at J to 3 bases, leaving 7 bases not matched to a gene. Germline CDR1 SGHKS, CDR2 YYEKEE (reference sequence). The CDR3 region is CASSSGQGILYNEQFF. The CDR3 coding sequence is TGTGCCAGCAGCTCGGGACAGGGAATACTCTACAATGAGCAGTTCTTC.

This sequence joins TRBV6-1 and TRBJ1-2; possible D gene TRBD1, 6 bases. Trimming pared 7 bases from V and 3 bases from J, leaving 18 bases between. The CDR3 extends over 15 amino acids. The germline gives CDR1 MNHNS, CDR2 SASEGT. The CDR3 sequence: CASTPRGIEDYGYTF. For the CDR3, the DNA is TGTGCCAGCACACCCAGGGGTATTGAGGACTATGGCTACACCTTC.

CDR3 DNA: TGTGCCAGCAGCTCAACGGGGGCTGAAGCTTTCTTT. This codes for CASSSTGAEAFF. The V and J genes are TRBV11-1 and TRBJ1-1; weak D call: TRBD1 (5 bases). The germline V and J ends were trimmed by 4 bases and 6 bases, with 9 bases remaining between them. CDR3 length equals 12 residues. Germline CDR1 and CDR2: SGHAT and FQDESV (reference sequence).

The V gene is TRBV16, the J gene TRBJ1-4; TRBD1 is a possible D gene (5 bases). Trimming left V 0 bases short and J 0 bases short, with 17 bases between. The germline CDR1 and CDR2 sequences are KGHSY and FQNENV. This CDR3 region has 19 residues. CDR3 DNA: TGTGCCAGCAGCCAATCCGGGGGAGTTGTTGTTGCAACTAATGAAAAACTGTTTTTT. Translation gives CASSQSGGVVVATNEKLFF.

This chain joins TRBV10-3 and TRBJ2-7; weak D call: TRBD2 (5 bases). CDR3 size: 13 residues. Germline CDR1 is ENHRY and CDR2 is SYGVKD. V was clipped by 3 bases and J by 3 bases, with 9 bases between them. CDR3 coding DNA: TGTGCCATCAGTGATACCGGGGACTACGAGCAGTACTTC. Translation: CAISDTGDYEQYF.

V usage is TRBV10-3 and J usage is TRBJ2-5; D is unclear. CDR3 length: 12 residues. Trimming took off 4 bases at V and 0 bases at J, with 3 bases between the two ends. Per the germline V gene, CDR1 is ENHRY and CDR2 is SYGVKD. CDR3 region: CAISADQETQYF. The CDR3 region has the DNA TGTGCCATCAGTGCCGACCAAGAGACCCAGTACTTC.

The gene calls are TRBV27 and TRBJ2-6; a weak D match, TRBD2 (6 bases). V gave up 0 bases and J gave up 0 bases, with 12 bases separating them. This CDR3 spans 18 amino acids. Germline V lookup: CDR1 MNHEY, CDR2 SMNVEV (reference sequence). CDR3 nucleotides: TGTGCCAGCAGTTTATCGGAGGGAACCCGCTCTGGGGCCAACGTCCTGACTTTC. It specifies CASSLSEGTRSGANVLTF.

The V gene is TRBV11-3, the J gene TRBJ2-7, with D uncertain. CDR1 SGHNT and CDR2 YENEEA come from the germline V gene. The CDR3 covers 15 residues. Between the trimmed V and J ends, which lost 0 bases and 1 base, there was a span of 10 bases. CDR3: CASSLELGPSYEQYF. In nucleotides, the CDR3 is TGTGCCAGCAGCTTAGAATTGGGCCCATCCTACGAGCAGTACTTC.

This chain joins TRBV9 and TRBJ2-3; possibly TRBD2 for D (6 bases). Germline V gene lookup returns CDR1 SGDLS and CDR2 YYNGEE. The CDR3 extends over 15 amino acids. Trimming pared 3 bases from V and 2 bases from J, leaving 13 bases between. The CDR3 DNA sequence: TGTGCCAGCAGCGCATTCGGGGGAGACACAGATACGCAGTATTTT. This sequence encodes CASSAFGGDTDTQYF.

CDR3 sequence: CASSLGQGSGYGYTF. The CDR3 DNA follows: TGTGCCAGCAGCTTAGGTCAGGGGTCAGGCTATGGCTACACCTTC. This chain joins TRBV7-3 and TRBJ1-2, with D tentatively TRBD1 (6 bases). The CDR3 extends over 15 amino acids. Germline CDR1 and CDR2: SGHTA and FQGTGA. Trimming removed 2 bases at V and 4 bases at J, with 14 bases between.

The table lists this clone with a few counts. The chain joins TRBV2 to TRBJ1-5; D might be TRBD1 (5 bases). The ends were cut back, 3 bases at V and 4 bases at J, with 10 bases in the middle. The CDR3 is 14 residues long. Germline CDR1 is SNHLY and CDR2 is FYNNEI. CDR3 coding DNA: TGTGCCAGCAGTGATTCTGGGGGGAATCAGCCCCAGCATTTT. Residues: CASSDSGGNQPQHF.

This clone has only a few counts. The CDR3 loop reads CASSLGQGLNTDTQYF. The CDR3 nucleotides are TGTGCCAGCAGCCTGGGACAGGGACTAAACACAGATACGCAGTATTTT. The gene calls are TRBV11-1 and TRBJ2-3; 9 nucleotides agree with TRBD1. CDR3 length: 16 amino acids. CDR1 and CDR2 (germline): SGHAT, FQDESV (reference sequence). The V and J ends lost 5 bases and 2 bases, in that order; junction bases with no gene match: 8.

This chain uses TRBV12-5 with TRBJ2-5; 10 bases are a match to TRBD1. J was trimmed by 3 bases and V by 3 bases; bases with no gene match: 1. Per germline, CDR1 LGHNT and CDR2 FRNRAP. The CDR3 spans 14 residues. The CDR3 region has the DNA TGTGCTAGTGGTTTTGGGACAGGGGAAGAGACCCAGTACTTC. The encoded protein is CASGFGTGEETQYF.